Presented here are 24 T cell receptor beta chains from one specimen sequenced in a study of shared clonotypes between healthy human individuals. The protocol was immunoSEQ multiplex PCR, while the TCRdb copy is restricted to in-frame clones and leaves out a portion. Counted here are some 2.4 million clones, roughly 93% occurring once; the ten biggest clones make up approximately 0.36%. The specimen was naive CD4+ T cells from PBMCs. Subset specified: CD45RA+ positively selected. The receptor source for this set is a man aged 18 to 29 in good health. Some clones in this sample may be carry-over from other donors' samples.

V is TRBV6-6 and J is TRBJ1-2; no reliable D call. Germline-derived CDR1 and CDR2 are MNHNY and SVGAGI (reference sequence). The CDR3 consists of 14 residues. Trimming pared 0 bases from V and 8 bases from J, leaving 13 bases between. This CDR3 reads CASSYSSGGRGYTF. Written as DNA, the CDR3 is TGTGCCAGCAGTTACTCGAGTGGAGGTCGGGGCTACACCTTC.

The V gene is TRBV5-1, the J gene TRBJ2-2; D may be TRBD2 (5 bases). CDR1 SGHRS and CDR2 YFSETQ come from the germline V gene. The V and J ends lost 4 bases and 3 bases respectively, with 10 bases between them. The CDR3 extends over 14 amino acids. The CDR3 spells CASSRGEHTGELFF. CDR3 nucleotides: TGCGCCAGCAGCCGGGGAGAGCACACCGGGGAGCTGTTTTTT.

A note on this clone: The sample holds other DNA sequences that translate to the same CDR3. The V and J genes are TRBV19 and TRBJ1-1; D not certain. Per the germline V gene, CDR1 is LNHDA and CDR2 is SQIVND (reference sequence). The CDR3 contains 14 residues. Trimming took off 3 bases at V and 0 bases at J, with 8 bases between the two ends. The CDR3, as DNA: TGTGCCAGTAGTATGGTAGGCCTGAACACTGAAGCTTTCTTT. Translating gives CASSMVGLNTEAFF.

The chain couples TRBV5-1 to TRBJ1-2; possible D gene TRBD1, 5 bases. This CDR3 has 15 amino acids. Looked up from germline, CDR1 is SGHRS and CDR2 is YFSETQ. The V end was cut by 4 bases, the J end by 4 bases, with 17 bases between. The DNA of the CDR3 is TGCGCCAGCAGCCCGGGGGACGGGCTTGGCTATGGCTACACCTTC. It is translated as CASSPGDGLGYGYTF.

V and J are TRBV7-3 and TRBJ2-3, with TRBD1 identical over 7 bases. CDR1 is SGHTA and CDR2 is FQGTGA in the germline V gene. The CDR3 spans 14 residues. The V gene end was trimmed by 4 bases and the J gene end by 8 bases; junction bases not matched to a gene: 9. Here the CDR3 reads CASSSDRVLGTQYF. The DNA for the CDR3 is TGTGCCAGCAGCTCCGACAGGGTTCTAGGTACGCAGTATTTT.

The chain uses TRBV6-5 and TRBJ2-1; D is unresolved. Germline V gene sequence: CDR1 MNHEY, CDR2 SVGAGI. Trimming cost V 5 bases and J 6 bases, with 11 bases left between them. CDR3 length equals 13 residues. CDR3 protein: CASSRRRSNEQFF. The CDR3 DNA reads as TGTGCCAGCAGTCGAAGACGGTCCAATGAGCAGTTCTTC.

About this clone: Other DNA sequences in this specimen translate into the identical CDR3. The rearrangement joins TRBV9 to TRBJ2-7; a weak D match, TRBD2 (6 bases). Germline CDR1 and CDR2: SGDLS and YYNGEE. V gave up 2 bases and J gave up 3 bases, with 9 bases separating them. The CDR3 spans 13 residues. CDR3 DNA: TGTGCCAGCAGCGTGGGGGGTAGCTACGAGCAGTACTTC. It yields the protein CASSVGGSYEQYF.

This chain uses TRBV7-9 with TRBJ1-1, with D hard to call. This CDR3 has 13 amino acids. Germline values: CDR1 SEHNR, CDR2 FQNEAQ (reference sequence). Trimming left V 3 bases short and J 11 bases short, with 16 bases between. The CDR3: CASSFAQEGQAFF. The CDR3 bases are TGTGCCAGCAGCTTCGCCCAAGAAGGTCAGGCTTTCTTT.

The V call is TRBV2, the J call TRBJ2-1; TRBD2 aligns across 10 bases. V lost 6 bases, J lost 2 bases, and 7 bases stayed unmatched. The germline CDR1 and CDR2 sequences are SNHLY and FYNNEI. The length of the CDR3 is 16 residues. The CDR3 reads CASRKTSGATYNEQFF. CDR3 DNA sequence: TGTGCCAGCAGGAAAACTAGCGGGGCTACCTACAATGAGCAGTTCTTC.

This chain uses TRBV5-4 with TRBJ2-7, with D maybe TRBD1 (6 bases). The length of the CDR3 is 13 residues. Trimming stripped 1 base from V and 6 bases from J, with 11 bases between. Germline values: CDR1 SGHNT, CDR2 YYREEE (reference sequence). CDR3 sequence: CASSLYRALEQYF. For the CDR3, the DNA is TGTGCCAGCAGCTTGTACAGGGCTCTCGAGCAGTACTTC.

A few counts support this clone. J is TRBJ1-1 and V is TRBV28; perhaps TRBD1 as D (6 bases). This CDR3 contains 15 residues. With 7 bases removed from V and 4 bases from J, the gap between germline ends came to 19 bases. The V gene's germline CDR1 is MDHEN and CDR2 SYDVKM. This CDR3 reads CASKARGLGGTEAFF. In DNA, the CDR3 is TGTGCCAGCAAAGCACGAGGATTAGGGGGCACTGAAGCTTTCTTT.

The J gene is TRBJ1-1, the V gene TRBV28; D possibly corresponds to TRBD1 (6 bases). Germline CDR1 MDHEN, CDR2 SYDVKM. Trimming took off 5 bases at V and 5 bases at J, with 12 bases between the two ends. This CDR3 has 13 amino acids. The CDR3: CASSRTGQTEAFF. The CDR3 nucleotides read TGTGCCAGCAGTCGAACAGGGCAGACTGAAGCTTTCTTT.

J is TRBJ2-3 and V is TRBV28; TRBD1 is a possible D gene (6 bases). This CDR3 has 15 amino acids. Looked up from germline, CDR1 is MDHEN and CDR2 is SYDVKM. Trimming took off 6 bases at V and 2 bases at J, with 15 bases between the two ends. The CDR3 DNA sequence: TGTGCCAGCAGCCCCTCAGGGGTTCCCACAGATACGCAGTATTTT. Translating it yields CASSPSGVPTDTQYF.

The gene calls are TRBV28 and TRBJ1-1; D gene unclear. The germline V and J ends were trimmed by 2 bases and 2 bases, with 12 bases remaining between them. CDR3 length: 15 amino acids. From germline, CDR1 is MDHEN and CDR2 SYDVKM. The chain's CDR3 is CASSLGSLINTEAFF. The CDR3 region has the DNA TGTGCCAGCAGTTTAGGGTCCCTGATTAACACTGAAGCTTTCTTT.

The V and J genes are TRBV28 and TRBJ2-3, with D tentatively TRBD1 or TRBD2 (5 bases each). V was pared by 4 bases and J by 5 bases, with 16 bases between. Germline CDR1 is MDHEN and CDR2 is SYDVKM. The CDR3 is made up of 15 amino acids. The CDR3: CASSSPGTRRDTQYF. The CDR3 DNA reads TGTGCCAGCAGTTCCCCCGGGACCCGTCGAGATACGCAGTATTTT.

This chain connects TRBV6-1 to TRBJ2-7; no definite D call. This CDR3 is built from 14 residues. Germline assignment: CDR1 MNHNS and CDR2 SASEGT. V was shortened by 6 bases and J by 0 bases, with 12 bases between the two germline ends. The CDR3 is CASRELTRSYEQYF. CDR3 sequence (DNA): TGTGCCAGCAGGGAACTCACCCGCTCCTACGAGCAGTACTTC.

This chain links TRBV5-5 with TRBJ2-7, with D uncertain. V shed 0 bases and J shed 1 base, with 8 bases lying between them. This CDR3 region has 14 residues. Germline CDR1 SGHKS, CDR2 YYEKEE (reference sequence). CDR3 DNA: TGTGCCAGCAGCTTGGCTGATCCTTCCTACGAGCAGTACTTC. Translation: CASSLADPSYEQYF.

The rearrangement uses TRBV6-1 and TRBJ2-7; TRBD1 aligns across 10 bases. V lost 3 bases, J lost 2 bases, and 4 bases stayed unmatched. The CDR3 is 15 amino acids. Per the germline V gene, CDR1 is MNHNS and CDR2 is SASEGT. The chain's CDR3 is CASSETGGTAYEQYF. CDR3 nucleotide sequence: TGTGCCAGCAGTGAGACAGGGGGCACGGCCTACGAGCAGTACTTC.

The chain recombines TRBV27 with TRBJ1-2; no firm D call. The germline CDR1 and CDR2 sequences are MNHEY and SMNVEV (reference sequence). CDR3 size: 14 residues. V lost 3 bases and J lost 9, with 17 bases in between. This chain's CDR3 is CASSFGPALGRYTF. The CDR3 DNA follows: TGTGCCAGCAGTTTTGGGCCGGCTCTCGGCCGCTACACCTTC.

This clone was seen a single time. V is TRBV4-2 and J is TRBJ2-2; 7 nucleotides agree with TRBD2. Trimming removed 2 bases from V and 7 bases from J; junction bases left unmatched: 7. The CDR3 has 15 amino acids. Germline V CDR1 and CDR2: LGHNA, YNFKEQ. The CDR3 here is CASSQFGPGGGELFF. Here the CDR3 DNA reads TGTGCCAGCAGCCAATTCGGGCCGGGAGGCGGGGAGCTGTTTTTT.

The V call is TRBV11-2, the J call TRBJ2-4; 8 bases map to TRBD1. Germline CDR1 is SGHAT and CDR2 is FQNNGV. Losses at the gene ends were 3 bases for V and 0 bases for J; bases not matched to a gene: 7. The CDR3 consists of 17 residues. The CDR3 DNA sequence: TGTGCCAGCAGCTTGAGGACAGGGCTCCTAGCCAAAAACATTCAGTACTTC. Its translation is CASSLRTGLLAKNIQYF.

CDR3 loop: CASSLFGVGTDTQYF. Written as DNA, the CDR3 is TGTGCCAGCAGTTTATTCGGGGTTGGCACAGATACGCAGTATTTT. The rearrangement uses TRBV27 and TRBJ2-3; D perhaps matches TRBD2 (5 bases). Trimming pared 1 base from V and 1 base from J, leaving 9 bases between. This CDR3 has 15 amino acids. Looked up from germline, CDR1 is MNHEY and CDR2 is SMNVEV (reference sequence).

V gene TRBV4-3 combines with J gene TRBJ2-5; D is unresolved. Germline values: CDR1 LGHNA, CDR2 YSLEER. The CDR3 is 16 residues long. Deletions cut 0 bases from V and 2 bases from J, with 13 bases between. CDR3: CASSQDSWRIQETQYF. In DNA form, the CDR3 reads TGCGCCAGCAGCCAAGATAGTTGGCGGATACAAGAGACCCAGTACTTC.

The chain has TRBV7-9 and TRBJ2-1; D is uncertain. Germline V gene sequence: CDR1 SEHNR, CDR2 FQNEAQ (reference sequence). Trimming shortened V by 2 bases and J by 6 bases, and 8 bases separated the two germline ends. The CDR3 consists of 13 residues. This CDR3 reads CASSLTGFNEQFF. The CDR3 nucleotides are TGTGCCAGCAGCTTAACCGGTTTCAATGAGCAGTTCTTC.